Below, 22 T cell receptor beta chains from the same sample are listed, as sequenced in a study of cytomegalovirus exposure and HLA in healthy donors. Amplification used 60 Vbeta primers and 13 Jbeta primers. The table came from immunoSEQ multiplex PCR; TCRdb's copy has only in-frame clones and leaves some out. In the table there are 190,000 or so clones, about 79% of which are singletons. The material sequenced was PBMCs. Receptors originate from a boy between 2 and 10 years old in good health and CMV-seronegative.

This rearrangement joins TRBV5-4 to TRBJ2-4; 11 nucleotides align to TRBD2. V was pared by 6 bases and J by 8 bases, with 7 bases of the junction left unmatched. Germline CDR1 and CDR2: SGHNT and YYREEE (reference sequence). The CDR3 loop spans 14 amino acids. CDR3: CASTLAGGPYIQYF. CDR3 DNA sequence: TGTGCCAGCACGTTAGCGGGGGGGCCGTACATTCAGTACTTC.

The chain uses TRBV19 and TRBJ2-1; 14 positions match TRBD2. Germline V gene data show CDR1 as LNHDA and CDR2 as SQIVND (reference sequence). The CDR3 loop spans 15 amino acids. Trimming at V came to 9 bases and at J to 7 bases, leaving 8 bases not matched to a gene. Written as DNA, the CDR3 is TGTGCCAGCCTCTCGGGACTAGCGGGGGAAAATGAGCAGTTCTTC. Encoded protein: CASLSGLAGENEQFF.

The chain employs TRBV5-6 and TRBJ1-2, with TRBD1 matching 9 bases. This CDR3 is 15 amino acids long. Unmatched junction bases numbered 5, after V lost 0 bases and J lost 5 bases. Looked up from germline, CDR1 is SGHDT and CDR2 is YYEEEE. The DNA for the CDR3 is TGTGCCAGCAGCTTGGAAACAGGGGGCCGGTATGGCTACACCTTC. Its protein is CASSLETGGRYGYTF.

CDR3 sequence (DNA): TGTGCCACCAGCAGAGGGCTAACGACTAGCGGGAGAGCCAATGAGCAGTTCTTC. Residues: CATSRGLTTSGRANEQFF. V gene TRBV15 combines with J gene TRBJ2-1; TRBD2 agrees at 12 bases. CDR1 is LNHNV, CDR2 YYDKDF, per germline (reference sequence). Trimming took 1 base from V and 6 from J; bases not matched to a gene: 10. The CDR3 runs 18 residues.

The genes are TRBV18 and TRBJ2-2, with D possibly being TRBD2 (5 bases). Germline CDR1 KGHSH, CDR2 LQKENI. This CDR3 is 17 amino acids long. The ends were cut back, 3 bases at V and 4 bases at J, with 18 bases in the middle. CDR3 region: CASSPSYSGGSTGELFF. The CDR3, as DNA: TGTGCCAGCTCACCTTCCTACAGCGGAGGTAGCACCGGGGAGCTGTTTTTT.

The chain links TRBV27 to TRBJ1-2; 7 nucleotides match TRBD1. Trimming cost V 0 bases and J 3 bases; bases outside gene matches: 4. Germline CDR1 is MNHEY and CDR2 is SMNVEV (reference sequence). The CDR3 is made up of 15 amino acids. CDR3 sequence (DNA): TGTGCCAGCAGTTTATCACAGGGGCGTCACTATGGCTACACCTTC. Its translation: CASSLSQGRHYGYTF.

This chain connects TRBV15 to TRBJ2-1; no clear D gene. Germline assignment: CDR1 LNHNV and CDR2 YYDKDF (reference sequence). The CDR3 covers 15 residues. The germline V and J ends were trimmed by 1 base and 2 bases, with 9 bases remaining between them. The DNA of the CDR3 is TGTGCCACCAGCAGAGGCCCGGTCGCCTACAATGAGCAGTTCTTC. Translating it yields CATSRGPVAYNEQFF.

This clone showed up just once. V usage is TRBV2 and J usage is TRBJ2-7; D may be TRBD2 (6 bases). V was pared by 6 bases and J by 1 base, with 13 bases between. The CDR3 contains 14 residues. CDR1 and CDR2 from the germline V gene are SNHLY and FYNNEI. CDR3 protein: CASSPGTWSYEQYF. For the CDR3, the DNA is TGTGCCAGCAGCCCCGGGACTTGGTCCTACGAGCAGTACTTC. Filled out from reference TRBV2 and TRBJ2-7, the complete variable domain reads EPEVTQTPSHQVTQMGQEVILRCVPISNHLYFYWYRQILGQKVEFLVSFYNNEISEKSEIFDDQFSVERPDGSNFTLKIRSTKLEDSAMYFCASSPGTWSYEQYFGPGTRLTVT.

The CDR3 protein is CASAQPGAEAFF. CDR3 in DNA: TGTGCCAGCGCCCAACCAGGGGCTGAAGCTTTCTTT. The V call is TRBV5-4, the J call TRBJ1-1; D is perhaps TRBD1 (6 bases). Deletions cut 7 bases from V and 6 bases from J, with 13 bases between. The germline CDR1 and CDR2 sequences are SGHNT and YYREEE (reference sequence). This CDR3 is built from 12 residues. The whole variable domain, filled in from reference TRBV5-4 and TRBJ1-1, reads ETGVTQSPTHLIKTRGQQVTLRCSSQSGHNTVSWYQQALGQGPQFIFQYYREEENGRGNFPPRFSGLQFPNYSSELNVNALELDDSALYLCASAQPGAEAFFGQGTRLTVV.

A few counts support this clone. The chain joins TRBV4-2 to TRBJ2-3, with 9 nucleotides matching TRBD1. Germline V gene lookup returns CDR1 LGHNA and CDR2 YNFKEQ. The V gene end was trimmed by 4 bases and the J gene end by 3 bases; junction bases not matched to a gene: 5. The CDR3 has 15 amino acids. The CDR3 DNA is TGTGCCAGCAGCCCGTGGACAGGGGTAACAGATACGCAGTATTTT. Translation: CASSPWTGVTDTQYF.

V gene TRBV15 combines with J gene TRBJ1-1, with D uncertain. Looked up from germline, CDR1 is LNHNV and CDR2 is YYDKDF (reference sequence). This CDR3 contains 12 residues. V was trimmed by 1 base and J by 9 bases, leaving 9 bases between them. Here the CDR3 reads CATSRVQAKAFF. CDR3 nucleotide sequence: TGTGCCACCAGCAGAGTTCAGGCAAAAGCTTTCTTT.

The V call is TRBV14, the J call TRBJ1-2; D is unresolved. Germline CDR1 SGHDN, CDR2 FVKESK. V was clipped by 0 bases and J by 6 bases, with 14 bases between them. The CDR3 runs 15 residues. In DNA form, the CDR3 reads TGTGCCAGCAGCCAAGATAGGCGAGGGCGTCATGGCTACACCTTC. As protein: CASSQDRRGRHGYTF.

This chain links TRBV7-9 with TRBJ2-5, with D possibly being TRBD1 (5 bases). Germline CDR1 is SEHNR and CDR2 is FQNEAQ (reference sequence). The CDR3 runs 15 residues. With 3 bases removed from V and 1 base from J, the gap between germline ends came to 12 bases. As DNA, the CDR3 is TGTGCCAGCAGCTTGCAGACAGAACTCCAAGAGACCCAGTACTTC. Protein: CASSLQTELQETQYF.

The gene calls are TRBV6-5 and TRBJ1-2, with TRBD1 identical over 12 bases. V was clipped by 4 bases and J by 4 bases; unmatched bases: 7. CDR3 length equals 16 residues. The germline CDR1 and CDR2 sequences are MNHEY and SVGAGI. The CDR3 reads CASSSGQGALFYGYTF. CDR3 bases: TGTGCCAGCAGTTCGGGACAGGGGGCCCTGTTCTATGGCTACACCTTC.

The chain has TRBV7-6 and TRBJ2-2; tentatively, D is TRBD1 (6 bases). The CDR3 has 15 residues. V was shortened by 6 bases and J by 1 base, with 12 bases between the two germline ends. Germline V gene lookup returns CDR1 SGHVS and CDR2 FNYEAQ. CDR3 protein: CASRGTFMNTGELFF. CDR3 DNA: TGTGCCAGCAGGGGGACATTCATGAACACCGGGGAGCTGTTTTTT.

This rearrangement joins TRBV7-9 to TRBJ1-2; 7 nucleotides align to TRBD1. Germline CDR1 is SEHNR and CDR2 is FQNEAQ (reference sequence). Trimming cost V 4 bases and J 2 bases; bases outside gene matches: 7. The length of the CDR3 is 15 residues. CDR3 residues: CASSSVGTENYGYTF. CDR3 sequence (DNA): TGTGCCAGCAGCTCAGTCGGGACAGAGAACTATGGCTACACCTTC. The whole variable domain, filled in from reference TRBV7-9 and TRBJ1-2, reads DTGVSQNPRHKITKRGQNVTFRCDPISEHNRLYWYRQTLGQGPEFLTYFQNEAQLEKSRLLSDRFSAERPKGSFSTLEIQRTEQGDSAMYLCASSSVGTENYGYTFGSGTRLTVV.

The rearrangement joins TRBV19 to TRBJ1-2; 7 bases are shared with TRBD1. In germline, CDR1 is LNHDA, CDR2 SQIVND (reference sequence). V was pared by 3 bases and J by 5 bases, with 3 bases of the junction left unmatched. The CDR3 runs 13 residues. The chain's CDR3 is CASSIGQAYGYTF. The DNA of the CDR3 is TGTGCCAGTAGTATCGGACAGGCTTATGGCTACACCTTC. Variable domain in full (rest from reference TRBV19 and TRBJ1-2): DGGITQSPKYLFRKEGQNVTLSCEQNLNHDAMYWYRQDPGQGLRLIYYSQIVNDFQKGDIAEGYSVSREKKESFPLTVTSAQKNPTAFYLCASSIGQAYGYTFGSGTRLTVV.

This clone appeared once. The J gene is TRBJ1-1, the V gene TRBV2; 11 positions match TRBD1. V shed 6 bases, J shed 5 bases, and the junction held 8 bases outside the gene matches. This CDR3 has 15 residues. Per the germline V gene, CDR1 is SNHLY and CDR2 is FYNNEI. CDR3 in amino acids: CASRPDRGRGTEAFF. The DNA for the CDR3 is TGTGCCAGCAGACCGGACAGGGGGCGAGGGACTGAAGCTTTCTTT.

The gene calls are TRBV11-3 and TRBJ1-1; no clear D gene. CDR3 length equals 17 residues. The germline CDR1 and CDR2 sequences are SGHNT and YENEEA. V lost 3 bases to trimming and J lost 0 bases, with 17 bases between them. CDR3 in amino acids: CASSLGPMQAMNTEAFF. The DNA of the CDR3 is TGTGCCAGCAGCTTGGGTCCCATGCAGGCCATGAACACTGAAGCTTTCTTT.

The rearrangement uses TRBV5-6 and TRBJ1-2; D unresolved. The CDR3 is made up of 13 amino acids. Trimming shortened V by 0 bases and J by 5 bases, and 8 bases separated the two germline ends. Germline V gives CDR1 SGHDT, CDR2 YYEEEE. The CDR3 DNA reads as TGTGCCAGCAGCTTGGGTCAGGTATATGGCTACACCTTC. It translates to CASSLGQVYGYTF. Combining the CDR3 with reference TRBV5-6 and TRBJ1-2 gives the whole variable domain DAGVTQSPTHLIKTRGQQVTLRCSPKSGHDTVSWYQQALGQGPQFIFQYYEEEERQRGNFPDRFSGHQFPNYSSELNVNALLLGDSALYLCASSLGQVYGYTFGSGTRLTVV.

This rearrangement joins TRBV29-1 to TRBJ1-1; D is perhaps TRBD1 (5 bases). V shed 3 bases and J shed 7 bases, with 15 bases lying between them. Germline V CDR1 and CDR2: SQVTM, ANQGSEA. The CDR3 totals 13 residues. DNA for the CDR3: TGCAGCGTTGATAGGACACTTAATAATGAAGCTTTCTTT. It translates to CSVDRTLNNEAFF.

V usage is TRBV7-2 and J usage is TRBJ2-3; D perhaps matches TRBD1 (5 bases). The CDR3 consists of 15 residues. CDR1 and CDR2 from the germline V gene are SGHTA and FQGNSA. V gave up 1 base and J gave up 4 bases, with 12 bases separating them. The CDR3 DNA reads TGTGCCAGCAGCTTAGGGGGCAGGAGCGCAGATACGCAGTATTTT. Encoded protein: CASSLGGRSADTQYF.